This entry lists 22 T cell receptor beta chains sequenced from one sample in a study of spatial heterogeneity in lung cancer. The time point: sample taken at primary tumor resection. Sequencing of whole RNA from tumor, nontumor lung or frozen PBMC involved no sorting. TCRdb ran MiXCR on the 5' RACE reads and lists one entry per CDR3 protein. The top ten clones hold roughly 34% of a sample with 25,000 to 30,000 distinct CDR3 sequences, around 9.2% of them seen once. Sequencing was performed on PBMCs, taken at surgery. The receptors were gathered from a female donor with early-stage non-small cell lung cancer.

This clonotype showed up many times. The gene calls are TRBV6-6 and TRBJ2-5; D unresolved. The CDR3 sequence is 13 residues long. Germline CDR1 MNHNY, CDR2 SVGAGI (reference sequence). V lost 6 bases to trimming and J lost 4 bases, with 12 bases between them. CDR3 amino acids: CASRPRLLETQYF. CDR3 DNA sequence: TGTGCCAGCAGACCCCGCCTGCTAGAGACCCAGTACTTC.

This clonotype was seen many times. This sequence joins TRBV5-1 and TRBJ1-4; D call uncertain. V was trimmed by 0 bases and J by 12 bases, leaving 18 bases between them. This CDR3 comprises 15 residues. Germline values: CDR1 SGHRS, CDR2 YFSETQ. CDR3: CASSLDAGTRMELFF. CDR3 DNA sequence: TGCGCCAGCAGCTTGGATGCAGGCACCAGGATGGAACTGTTTTTT.

The chain joins TRBV2 to TRBJ2-3; the D is unclear. The V gene lost 5 bases and the J gene lost 6 bases, with 12 bases spanning the gap. Per germline, CDR1 SNHLY and CDR2 FYNNEI. CDR3 length: 13 amino acids. The CDR3 nucleotides are TGTGCCAGCAGTTATATACAAGGTGATACGCAGTATTTT. This gives the protein CASSYIQGDTQYF.

This rearrangement joins TRBV5-6 to TRBJ2-3, with 9 bases matching TRBD1. After removal of 2 bases from V and 2 bases from J, the junction contained 3 bases not matched to a gene. Germline values: CDR1 SGHDT, CDR2 YYEEEE. The CDR3 consists of 15 residues. The CDR3 is CASSFRDRDTDTQYF. The CDR3 DNA is TGTGCCAGCAGCTTCCGGGACAGGGACACAGATACGCAGTATTTT. Full variable domain (rest looked up from reference TRBV5-6 and TRBJ2-3): DAGVTQSPTHLIKTRGQQVTLRCSPKSGHDTVSWYQQALGQGPQFIFQYYEEEERQRGNFPDRFSGHQFPNYSSELNVNALLLGDSALYLCASSFRDRDTDTQYFGPGTRLTVL.

The chain uses TRBV7-2 and TRBJ2-3; D ambiguous. This CDR3 is 15 amino acids long. CDR1 and CDR2 from the germline V gene are SGHTA and FQGNSA. The V and J ends lost 0 bases and 2 bases respectively, with 9 bases between them. The CDR3 nucleotides are TGTGCCAGCAGCTTAGCACTATACAACACAGATACGCAGTATTTT. Its protein is CASSLALYNTDTQYF.

This clonotype showed up just a few times. Being one base from a much bigger clone, this may be a read error. This chain uses TRBV10-2 with TRBJ2-2, with 9 bases lining up with TRBD2. Germline CDR1 is WSHSY and CDR2 is SAAADI. This CDR3 region has 15 residues. The CDR3 sequence is CVSLLAGVGTGELFF. CDR3 in DNA: TGCGTCAGCCTATTAGCGGGAGTAGGCACCGGGGAGCTGTTTTTT.

The chain is built from TRBV28 and TRBJ2-1; D is perhaps TRBD1 or TRBD2 (5 bases each). The CDR3 loop spans 16 amino acids. Germline values: CDR1 MDHEN, CDR2 SYDVKM. Trimming shortened V by 4 bases and J by 0 bases, and 13 bases separated the two germline ends. The CDR3 here is CASSSYGTDSYNEQFF. The CDR3 DNA is TGTGCCAGCAGTTCTTACGGGACGGACTCCTACAATGAGCAGTTCTTC.

V usage is TRBV5-4 and J usage is TRBJ2-7; TRBD1 aligns across 11 bases. CDR1 is SGHNT, CDR2 YYREEE, per germline (reference sequence). The CDR3 totals 15 residues. The V segment lost 2 bases and the J segment 4 bases; nucleotides outside the gene matches: 5. DNA for the CDR3: TGTGCCAGCAGCTTCGGGGGACAGGGGGTATACGAGCAGTACTTC. Translation gives CASSFGGQGVYEQYF.

This clonotype was seen many times. The V gene is TRBV7-9, the J gene TRBJ2-3; TRBD2 matches 8 bases. Per the germline V gene, CDR1 is SEHNR and CDR2 is FQNEAQ (reference sequence). After removal of 6 bases from V and 4 bases from J, the junction contained 12 bases not matched to a gene. The CDR3 has 16 amino acids. For the CDR3, the DNA is TGTGCCAGCAGTTCCTATAGCGGGAAGTCTCCAGATACGCAGTATTTT. Protein: CASSSYSGKSPDTQYF. Variable domain in full (rest from reference TRBV7-9 and TRBJ2-3): DTGVSQNPRHKITKRGQNVTFRCDPISEHNRLYWYRQTLGQGPEFLTYFQNEAQLEKSRLLSDRFSAERPKGSFSTLEIQRTEQGDSAMYLCASSSYSGKSPDTQYFGPGTRLTVL.

This clonotype was counted at least ten times. The rearrangement links TRBV2 to TRBJ2-5; D unresolved. V dropped 1 base and J dropped 10 bases, with 10 bases sitting between them. The CDR3 has 12 residues. Germline CDR1 reads SNHLY; CDR2 reads FYNNEI. The CDR3 loop reads CASSEGRLVQYF. In nucleotides, the CDR3 is TGTGCCAGCAGTGAAGGCAGGCTTGTCCAGTACTTC.

This clonotype was seen repeatedly, ten times or more. This rearrangement joins TRBV19 to TRBJ1-5; 9 positions match TRBD1. V was pared by 4 bases and J by 9 bases, with 4 bases of the junction left unmatched. Germline loops: CDR1 LNHDA, CDR2 SQIVND (reference sequence). There are 13 residues in the CDR3. The CDR3 nucleotides are TGTGCCAGTAGTAGGACAGGGGTTCCGCCCCAGCATTTT. This gives the protein CASSRTGVPPQHF.

The table lists this clonotype with a few counts. The chain employs TRBV19 and TRBJ2-1; 12 bases are shared with TRBD2. This CDR3 comprises 15 residues. Germline V CDR1 and CDR2: LNHDA, SQIVND (reference sequence). After removal of 3 bases from V and 10 bases from J, the junction contained 7 bases not matched to a gene. CDR3 DNA: TGTGCCAGTAGTATTTCGCTAGCGGGAGGGCCCGAGCAGTTCTTC. Its translation: CASSISLAGGPEQFF.

The chain couples TRBV15 to TRBJ2-7, with D possibly called TRBD1 or TRBD2 (10 bases each). Per the germline V gene, CDR1 is LNHNV and CDR2 is YYDKDF (reference sequence). This CDR3 is 15 amino acids long. V dropped 5 bases and J dropped 7 bases, with 21 bases sitting between them. CDR3 DNA sequence: TGTGCCACCAGCCGCCGGGACAGGGGACTAGCGGAGCAGTACGTC. This codes for CATSRRDRGLAEQYV.

This clonotype turned up a few times. This chain links TRBV30 with TRBJ1-2, with 7 positions matching TRBD1. V dropped 4 bases and J dropped 4; count of bases not matched to a gene: 15. Germline V lookup: CDR1 GTSNPN, CDR2 SVGIG (reference sequence). The CDR3 covers 16 residues. The DNA for the CDR3 is TGTGCCTGGATGGCGGGCTGGACAGGTCTCCTCTATGGCTACACCTTC. Protein: CAWMAGWTGLLYGYTF.

Many counts were recorded for this clonotype. The chain couples TRBV24-1 to TRBJ2-1; D is perhaps TRBD1 (6 bases). There are 15 residues in the CDR3. Trimming took 5 bases from V and 1 from J, leaving 11 bases between them. The germline gives CDR1 KGHDR, CDR2 SFDVKD. CDR3 bases: TGTGCCACCAGTGGTGTTCAGGGGTCCTACAATGAGCAGTTCTTC. It specifies CATSGVQGSYNEQFF.

The chain couples TRBV12-3 or TRBV12-4 to TRBJ2-2; a possible D gene is TRBD1 (5 bases). Trimming cost V 6 bases and J 3 bases, with 11 bases left between them. This CDR3 has 14 amino acids. As DNA, the CDR3 is TGTGCCAGCAGGACGCAGGGTTACACCGGGGAGCTGTTTTTT. This sequence encodes CASRTQGYTGELFF.

This clonotype has ten or more counts. The chain couples TRBV14 to TRBJ1-1; tentatively, D is TRBD1 (5 bases). V was pared by 5 bases and J by 2 bases, with 9 bases between. Germline CDR1 is SGHDN and CDR2 is FVKESK. CDR3 size: 13 residues. CDR3 nucleotides: TGTGCCAGCAGCTTGGGGGGTAACACTGAAGCTTTCTTT. This gives the protein CASSLGGNTEAFF.

This clonotype was counted at least ten times. V is TRBV3-1 and J is TRBJ2-3; 11 bases fit TRBD2. The trim removed 3 bases at V and 6 bases at J, leaving 11 bases unmatched. The germline V gene encodes CDR1 LGHDT and CDR2 YNNKEL (reference sequence). The CDR3 loop spans 17 amino acids. This chain's CDR3 is CASSHLRTSGRGDTQYF. CDR3 DNA: TGTGCCAGCAGCCACCTACGAACTAGCGGGAGAGGGGATACGCAGTATTTT.

V gene TRBV5-1 combines with J gene TRBJ1-1, with 10 bases that match TRBD1. The germline CDR1 and CDR2 sequences are SGHRS and YFSETQ. This CDR3 has 14 residues. Trimming took 3 bases from V and 6 from J; bases not matched to a gene: 5. The CDR3 DNA sequence: TGCGCCAGCAGCTGGGGACAGGGGAAGGCTGAAGCTTTCTTT. It is translated as CASSWGQGKAEAFF.

This clonotype has more than one count but fewer than ten. The chain carries TRBV28 and TRBJ1-5; no firm D call. This CDR3 comprises 14 residues. The V end lost 5 bases, the J end lost 9 bases, and 17 bases lay between the germline ends. Germline CDR1 MDHEN, CDR2 SYDVKM. CDR3 nucleotide sequence: TGTGCCAGCAGTCCCAGACGGCGGCAAACGCCCCAGCATTTT. It codes for CASSPRRRQTPQHF. Based on the CDR3 plus reference TRBV28 and TRBJ1-5, the full variable domain is DVKVTQSSRYLVKRTGEKVFLECVQDMDHENMFWYRQDPGLGLRLIYFSYDVKMKEKGDIPEGYSVSREKKERFSLILESASTNQTSMYLCASSPRRRQTPQHFGDGTRLSIL.

This clonotype was counted at least ten times. The rearrangement links TRBV11-3 to TRBJ2-1, with 8 bases lining up with TRBD2. CDR3 size: 14 residues. The ends lost 10 bases at V and 7 bases at J; junction bases unmatched: 12. Germline V gene sequence: CDR1 SGHNT, CDR2 YENEEA. The CDR3 is CATTLSGSGNEQFF. Here the CDR3 DNA reads TGTGCCACCACCCTCAGCGGGAGTGGTAATGAGCAGTTCTTC.

This clonotype has at least ten counts. The chain couples TRBV5-6 to TRBJ2-7; TRBD1 matches 8 bases. Germline V CDR1 and CDR2: SGHDT, YYEEEE. The length of the CDR3 is 14 residues. J lost 5 bases, V lost 2 bases, and 6 bases had no gene match. The CDR3 protein is CASSFGQGVHEQYF. CDR3 coding DNA: TGTGCCAGCAGCTTCGGACAGGGAGTCCACGAGCAGTACTTC.